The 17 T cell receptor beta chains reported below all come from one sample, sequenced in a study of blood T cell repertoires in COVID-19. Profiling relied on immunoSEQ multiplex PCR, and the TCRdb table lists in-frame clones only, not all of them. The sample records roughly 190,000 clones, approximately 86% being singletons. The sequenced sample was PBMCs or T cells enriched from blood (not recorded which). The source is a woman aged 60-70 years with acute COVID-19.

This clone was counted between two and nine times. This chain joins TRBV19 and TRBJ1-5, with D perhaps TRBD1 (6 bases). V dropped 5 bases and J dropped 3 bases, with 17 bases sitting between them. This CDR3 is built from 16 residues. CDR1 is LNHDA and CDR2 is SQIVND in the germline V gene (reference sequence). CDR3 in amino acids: CASSESPGQLNQPQHF. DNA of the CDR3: TGTGCCAGTAGTGAGTCACCGGGACAACTCAATCAGCCCCAGCATTTT.

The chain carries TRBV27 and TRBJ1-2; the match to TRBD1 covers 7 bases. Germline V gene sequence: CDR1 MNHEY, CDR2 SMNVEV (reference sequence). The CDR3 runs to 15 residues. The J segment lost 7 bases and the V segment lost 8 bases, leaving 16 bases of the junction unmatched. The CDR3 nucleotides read TGTGCCAGCGGGATCGACAGGGACAACCCCCTTGGCTACACCTTC. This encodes CASGIDRDNPLGYTF.

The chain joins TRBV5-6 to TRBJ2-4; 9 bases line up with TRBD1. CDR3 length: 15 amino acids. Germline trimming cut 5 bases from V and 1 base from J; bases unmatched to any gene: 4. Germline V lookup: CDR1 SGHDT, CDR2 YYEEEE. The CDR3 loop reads CASRPGQGAKNIQYF. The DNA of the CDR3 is TGTGCCAGCAGGCCCGGACAGGGGGCCAAAAACATTCAGTACTTC.

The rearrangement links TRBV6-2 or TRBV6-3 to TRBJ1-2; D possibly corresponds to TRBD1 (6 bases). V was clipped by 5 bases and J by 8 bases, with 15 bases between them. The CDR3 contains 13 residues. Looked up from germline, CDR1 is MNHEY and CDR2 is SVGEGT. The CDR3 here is CASSLQGSEGYTF. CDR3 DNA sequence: TGTGCCAGCAGTCTACAGGGCTCTGAGGGCTACACCTTC.

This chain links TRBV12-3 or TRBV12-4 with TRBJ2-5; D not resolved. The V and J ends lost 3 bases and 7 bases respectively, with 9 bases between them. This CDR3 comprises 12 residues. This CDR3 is CASSFIGGTQYF. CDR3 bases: TGTGCCAGCAGTTTCATTGGCGGGACCCAGTACTTC.

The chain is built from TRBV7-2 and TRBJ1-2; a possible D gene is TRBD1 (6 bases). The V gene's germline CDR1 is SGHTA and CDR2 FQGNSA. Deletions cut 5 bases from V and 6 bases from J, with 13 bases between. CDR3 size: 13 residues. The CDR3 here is CASSTDPGDGYTF. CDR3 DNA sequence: TGTGCCAGCAGCACTGACCCAGGGGATGGCTACACCTTC.

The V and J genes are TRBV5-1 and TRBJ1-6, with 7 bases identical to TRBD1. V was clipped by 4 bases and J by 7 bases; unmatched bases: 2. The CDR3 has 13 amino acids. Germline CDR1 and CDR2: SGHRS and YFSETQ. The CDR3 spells CASSEDRNSPLHF. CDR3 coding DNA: TGCGCCAGCAGCGAGGACAGGAATTCACCCCTCCACTTT.

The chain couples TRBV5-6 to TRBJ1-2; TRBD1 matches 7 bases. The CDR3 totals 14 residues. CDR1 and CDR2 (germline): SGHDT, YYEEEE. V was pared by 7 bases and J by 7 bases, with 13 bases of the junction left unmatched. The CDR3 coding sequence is TGTGCCAGCCACGGTTTGGACAGGAGGGGTGGCTACACCTTC. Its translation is CASHGLDRRGGYTF.

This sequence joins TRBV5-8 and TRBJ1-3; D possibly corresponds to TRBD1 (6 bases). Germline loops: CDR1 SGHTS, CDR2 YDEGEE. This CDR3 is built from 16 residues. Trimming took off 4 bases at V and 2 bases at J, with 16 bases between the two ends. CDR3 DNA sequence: TGTGCCAGCAGCCTTAGGGGCAGGGGAGCTGGAAACACCATATATTTT. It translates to CASSLRGRGAGNTIYF. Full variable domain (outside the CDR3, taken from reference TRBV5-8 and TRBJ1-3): EAGVTQSPTHLIKTRGQQATLRCSPISGHTSVYWYQQALGLGLQFLLWYDEGEERNRGNFPPRFSGRQFPNYSSELNVNALELEDSALYLCASSLRGRGAGNTIYFGEGSWLTVV.

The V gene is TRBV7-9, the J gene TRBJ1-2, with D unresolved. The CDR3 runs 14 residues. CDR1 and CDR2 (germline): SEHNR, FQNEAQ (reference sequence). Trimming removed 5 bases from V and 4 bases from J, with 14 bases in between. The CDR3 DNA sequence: TGTGCCAGCAGCCCCCAGCTTGGGAGCTATGGCTACACCTTC. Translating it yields CASSPQLGSYGYTF.

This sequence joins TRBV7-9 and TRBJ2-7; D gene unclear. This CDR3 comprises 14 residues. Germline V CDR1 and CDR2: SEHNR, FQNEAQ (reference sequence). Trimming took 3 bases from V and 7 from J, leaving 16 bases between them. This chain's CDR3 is CASSFLGVSREQYF. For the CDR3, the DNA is TGTGCCAGCAGCTTCCTCGGAGTCTCGCGTGAGCAGTACTTC.

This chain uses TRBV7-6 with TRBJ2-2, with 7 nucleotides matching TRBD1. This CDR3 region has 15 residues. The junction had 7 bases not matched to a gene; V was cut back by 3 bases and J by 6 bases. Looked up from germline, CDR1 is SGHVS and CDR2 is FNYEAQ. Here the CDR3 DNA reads TGTGCCAGCAGCTTGGCAGGGGGTTTGGCCGGGGAGCTGTTTTTT. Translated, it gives CASSLAGGLAGELFF.

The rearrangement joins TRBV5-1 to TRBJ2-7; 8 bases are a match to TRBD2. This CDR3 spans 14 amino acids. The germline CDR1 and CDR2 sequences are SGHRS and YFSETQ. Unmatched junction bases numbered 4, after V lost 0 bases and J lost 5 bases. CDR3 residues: CASSLGGGYDEQYV. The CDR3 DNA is TGCGCCAGCAGCTTGGGCGGGGGGTACGACGAGCAGTACGTC.

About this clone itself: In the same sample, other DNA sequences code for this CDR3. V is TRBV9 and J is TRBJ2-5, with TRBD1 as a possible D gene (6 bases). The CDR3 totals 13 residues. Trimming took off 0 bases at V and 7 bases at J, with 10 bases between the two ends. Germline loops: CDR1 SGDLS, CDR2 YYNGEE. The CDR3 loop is CASSVGVGGTQYF. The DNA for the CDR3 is TGTGCCAGCAGCGTAGGCGTAGGGGGGACCCAGTACTTC.

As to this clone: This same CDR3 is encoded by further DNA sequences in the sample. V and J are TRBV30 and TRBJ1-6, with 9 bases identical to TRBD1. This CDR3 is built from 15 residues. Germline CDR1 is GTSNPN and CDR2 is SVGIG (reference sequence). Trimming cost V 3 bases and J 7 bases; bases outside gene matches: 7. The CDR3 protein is CAWRPRDRENSPLHF. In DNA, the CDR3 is TGTGCCTGGAGACCCCGGGACAGGGAAAATTCACCCCTCCACTTT.

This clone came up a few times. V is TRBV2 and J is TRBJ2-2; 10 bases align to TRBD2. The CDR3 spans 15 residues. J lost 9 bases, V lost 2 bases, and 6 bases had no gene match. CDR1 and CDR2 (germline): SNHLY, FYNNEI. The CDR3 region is CASSESSGGGRELFF. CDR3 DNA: TGTGCCAGCAGTGAATCTAGCGGGGGCGGCAGGGAGCTGTTTTTT.

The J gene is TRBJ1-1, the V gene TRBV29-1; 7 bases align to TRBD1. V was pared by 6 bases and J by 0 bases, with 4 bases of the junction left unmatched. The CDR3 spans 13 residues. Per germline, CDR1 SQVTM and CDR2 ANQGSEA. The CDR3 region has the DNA TGCAGCGTCCAGGGACAGATGAACACTGAAGCTTTCTTT. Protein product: CSVQGQMNTEAFF. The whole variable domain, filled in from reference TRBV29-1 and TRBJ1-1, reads SAVISQKPSRDICQRGTSLTIQCQVDSQVTMMFWYRQQPGQSLTLIATANQGSEATYESGFVIDKFPISRPNLTFSTLTVSNMSPEDSSIYLCSVQGQMNTEAFFGQGTRLTVV.